Each of the 32 T cell receptor beta chains below was sequenced from the same sample in a study of CD8 T cells in ankylosing spondylitis. Points from the study as a whole: Characteristic, it appeared, of ankylosing spondylitis blood was a TCR beta motif of about eight highly homologous variants.

These receptors lack a known antigen. TCRdb re-derived calls from the 5' RACE reads in MiXCR, one entry per CDR3 protein. The table shows roughly 700,000 distinct CDR3 sequences, with around 17% occurring only once. The source material was blood, either unsorted or a sorted T cell fraction (not recorded which). The receptors originated from a male donor with ankylosing spondylitis.

This clonotype was seen at least ten times. V gene TRBV28 combines with J gene TRBJ1-1; possibly TRBD1 for D (5 bases). Per germline, CDR1 MDHEN and CDR2 SYDVKM. Trimming shortened V by 4 bases and J by 5 bases, and 17 bases separated the two germline ends. The CDR3 loop spans 15 amino acids. CDR3 sequence (DNA): TGTGCCAGCAGTTCCATAGACGGGGGGAGGACTGAAGCTTTCTTT. It translates to CASSSIDGGRTEAFF.

The rearrangement joins TRBV19 to TRBJ2-1; TRBD2 aligns across 7 bases. The CDR3 totals 13 residues. Per germline, CDR1 LNHDA and CDR2 SQIVND (reference sequence). Unmatched junction bases numbered 3, after V lost 6 bases and J lost 4 bases. CDR3: CASRGGVYNEQFF. The DNA of the CDR3 is TGTGCCAGTAGGGGGGGGGTTTACAATGAGCAGTTCTTC.

The chain couples TRBV7-9 to TRBJ2-2; D is ambiguous. Germline V gene sequence: CDR1 SEHNR, CDR2 FQNEAQ (reference sequence). V lost 5 bases to trimming and J lost 3 bases, with 16 bases between them. The CDR3 runs 16 residues. In DNA form, the CDR3 reads TGTGCCAGCAGCCGAATTTGGGCCCTGGACACCGGGGAGCTGTTTTTT. Translation gives CASSRIWALDTGELFF.

The chain couples TRBV7-9 to TRBJ1-1, with unresolved D. Trimming shortened V by 3 bases and J by 4 bases, and 9 bases separated the two germline ends. Germline V lookup: CDR1 SEHNR, CDR2 FQNEAQ (reference sequence). This CDR3 has 13 residues. CDR3 nucleotide sequence: TGTGCCAGCAGCTTTTCCTCTCTCACTGAAGCTTTCTTT. Translated, it gives CASSFSSLTEAFF.

The rearrangement links TRBV20-1 to TRBJ1-1; D is perhaps TRBD1 (6 bases). V shed 6 bases and J shed 7 bases, with 12 bases lying between them. This CDR3 has 11 amino acids. Germline V CDR1 and CDR2: DFQATT, SNEGSKA (reference sequence). CDR3 in DNA: TGCAGTGCCCCTGGGGGCCTTGAAGCTTTCTTT. It is translated as CSAPGGLEAFF.

V gene TRBV27 combines with J gene TRBJ2-1; 9 bases are a match to TRBD2. V was clipped by 5 bases and J by 8 bases; unmatched bases: 13. Germline CDR1 reads MNHEY; CDR2 reads SMNVEV (reference sequence). The CDR3 length is 16 residues. The CDR3 DNA follows: TGTGCCAGCAGTCTAGAGGCTAGCGGGATTGGCGATGAGCAGTTCTTC. It codes for CASSLEASGIGDEQFF.

The V and J genes are TRBV24-1 and TRBJ1-2; 7 nucleotides line up with TRBD1. The CDR3 is 11 residues long. In germline, CDR1 is KGHDR, CDR2 SFDVKD. J was trimmed by 7 bases and V by 10 bases; bases with no gene match: 5. CDR3 DNA: TGTGCCACTCAGGGGGACGTTGGCTACACCTTC. Protein sequence: CATQGDVGYTF.

This chain joins TRBV25-1 and TRBJ1-4; no clear D gene. CDR3 length equals 15 residues. V was cut by 3 bases and J by 3 bases, with 11 bases left in between. Germline V CDR1 and CDR2: MGHDK, SYGVNS. The CDR3 bases are TGTGCCAGCAGTGAGTACAGCGGTCCTAATGAAAAACTGTTTTTT. As protein: CASSEYSGPNEKLFF.

This clonotype was counted at least ten times. The rearrangement joins TRBV5-1 to TRBJ2-2; D gene unclear. The CDR3 loop spans 14 amino acids. CDR1 SGHRS and CDR2 YFSETQ come from the germline V gene. V lost 2 bases to trimming and J lost 0 bases, with 5 bases between them. Here the CDR3 reads CASSFQANTGELFF. Here the CDR3 DNA reads TGCGCCAGCAGCTTCCAGGCGAACACCGGGGAGCTGTTTTTT. Filled out from reference TRBV5-1 and TRBJ2-2, the complete variable domain reads KAGVTQTPRYLIKTRGQQVTLSCSPISGHRSVSWYQQTPGQGLQFLFEYFSETQRNKGNFPGRFSGRQFSNSRSEMNVSTLELGDSALYLCASSFQANTGELFFGEGSRLTVL.

The chain is built from TRBV5-1 and TRBJ2-7, with 8 bases that match TRBD1. From germline, CDR1 is SGHRS and CDR2 YFSETQ. V dropped 0 bases and J dropped 2; count of bases not matched to a gene: 7. The CDR3 is made up of 16 amino acids. CDR3 sequence reads: CASSLEGTGPPYEQYF. The CDR3 nucleotides read TGCGCCAGCAGCTTGGAGGGGACAGGACCACCCTACGAGCAGTACTTC.

V is TRBV3-1 and J is TRBJ2-7, with TRBD2 matching 7 bases. J gave up 3 bases and V 1 base, and 6 bases lay outside the gene matches. This CDR3 region has 15 residues. The germline V gene encodes CDR1 LGHDT and CDR2 YNNKEL (reference sequence). Here the CDR3 DNA reads TGTGCCAGCAGCCAAGGGGCGGCGGGAGTCTACGAGCAGTACTTC. Amino acid sequence: CASSQGAAGVYEQYF.

The chain is built from TRBV12-3 or TRBV12-4 and TRBJ1-1; D is ambiguous. This CDR3 region has 14 residues. V lost 2 bases to trimming and J lost 3 bases, with 10 bases between them. Here the CDR3 reads CASSLINSHTEAFF. CDR3 in DNA: TGTGCCAGCAGTTTAATAAACAGCCACACTGAAGCTTTCTTT.

The rearrangement joins TRBV4-1 to TRBJ2-7; TRBD2 aligns across 11 bases. The germline V gene has CDR1 MGHRA and CDR2 YSYEKL. The CDR3 runs to 16 residues. The V and J ends lost 3 bases and 0 bases, in that order; junction bases with no gene match: 4. CDR3 residues: CASSQNSGRASYEQYF. The CDR3 DNA is TGCGCCAGCAGCCAGAATAGCGGGAGGGCCTCCTACGAGCAGTACTTC.

At least ten counts were recorded for this clonotype. J is TRBJ1-1 and V is TRBV5-1, with D hard to call. The CDR3 is 13 residues long. With 4 bases removed from V and 1 base from J, the gap between germline ends came to 8 bases. CDR1 and CDR2 (germline): SGHRS, YFSETQ. In DNA, the CDR3 is TGCGCCAGCAGCCCCGTTCAGAACACTGAAGCTTTCTTT. Residues: CASSPVQNTEAFF.

In this sample, this clonotype turned up a few times. The chain combines TRBV21-1 with TRBJ2-7. TRBV21-1 counts as a pseudogene. The CDR3 has 16 residues. CDR3 loop: CASSKLKWLTSYEQYF. In nucleotides, the CDR3 is TGTGCCAGCAGCAAATTAAAGTGGCTGACCTCCTACGAGCAGTACTTC.

The chain carries TRBV6-1 and TRBJ2-2, with D maybe TRBD2 (5 bases). V shed 3 bases and J shed 2 bases, with 13 bases lying between them. This CDR3 contains 16 residues. The germline V gene has CDR1 MNHNS and CDR2 SASEGT. The CDR3 nucleotides read TGTGCCAGCAGTGAGAGGGCGGCAGCTAACACCGGGGAGCTGTTTTTT. Translation gives CASSERAAANTGELFF.

This clonotype was counted a few times. This chain links TRBV11-3 with TRBJ2-5; TRBD2 matches 9 bases. Germline values: CDR1 SGHNT, CDR2 YENEEA. CDR3 length: 14 amino acids. Trimming at V came to 0 bases and at J to 6 bases, leaving 2 bases not matched to a gene. The CDR3 region has the DNA TGTGCCAGCAGCTTAGAGGGGACTAGCCAGACCCAGTACTTC. This codes for CASSLEGTSQTQYF.

This clonotype occurred a few times. This chain connects TRBV4-2 to TRBJ2-7; tentatively, D is TRBD2 (7 bases). The germline V and J ends were trimmed by 4 bases and 0 bases, with 13 bases remaining between them. Germline CDR1 is LGHNA and CDR2 is YNFKEQ. The CDR3 has 15 amino acids. The CDR3 loop reads CASSREGGSSYEQYF. The CDR3 DNA follows: TGTGCCAGCAGCCGAGAGGGGGGGAGCTCCTACGAGCAGTACTTC.

J is TRBJ2-7 and V is TRBV20-1; 11 bases fit TRBD2. V was clipped by 7 bases and J by 4 bases; unmatched bases: 6. The CDR3 loop spans 13 amino acids. CDR1 is DFQATT, CDR2 SNEGSKA, per germline (reference sequence). The CDR3 is CSGSGTSGYEQYF. The CDR3 nucleotides are TGCAGTGGGTCGGGGACTAGCGGTTACGAGCAGTACTTC.

The sample holds a few counts of this clonotype. This chain connects TRBV18 to TRBJ2-7, with a tentative D call TRBD1 (5 bases). Germline loops: CDR1 KGHSH, CDR2 LQKENI. The ends were cut back, 1 base at V and 3 bases at J, with 10 bases in the middle. The length of the CDR3 is 14 residues. The DNA for the CDR3 is TGTGCCAGCTCACCACAGGGGTCTTACTACGAGCAGTACTTC. As protein: CASSPQGSYYEQYF.

The chain recombines TRBV5-6 with TRBJ2-1; 8 nucleotides agree with TRBD2. The CDR3 has 16 residues. The germline V gene has CDR1 SGHDT and CDR2 YYEEEE. V lost 4 bases, J lost 6 bases, and 12 bases stayed unmatched. Written as DNA, the CDR3 is TGTGCCAGCAGCAGACTTGACAGCGGGAGCGTCAATGAGCAGTTCTTC. Its protein product is CASSRLDSGSVNEQFF.

V is TRBV27 and J is TRBJ2-7; 12 positions match TRBD2. The closer fit of TRBJ2-1 to the DNA end suggests the J call may be wrong. The CDR3 length is 18 residues. CDR1 is MNHEY and CDR2 is SMNVEV in the germline V gene (reference sequence). The CDR3 is CASSSTSGRKGSSYEQFF. The CDR3 DNA reads TGTGCCAGCAGTTCGACTAGCGGGAGAAAGGGCAGCTCCTACGAGCAGTTCTTC.

This clonotype was counted a few times. The chain combines TRBV29-1 with TRBJ1-2; the D is unclear. V lost 3 bases and J 3 bases, leaving 5 bases between the germline ends. Germline V gene data show CDR1 as SQVTM and CDR2 as ANQGSEA. The CDR3 is made up of 11 amino acids. The CDR3 DNA reads TGCAGCGTTGAGAGCGACTATGGCTACACCTTC. Translated, it gives CSVESDYGYTF.

The chain is built from TRBV10-3 and TRBJ2-3; a possible D gene is TRBD2 (6 bases). This CDR3 is built from 12 residues. Germline-derived CDR1 and CDR2 are ENHRY and SYGVKD. Trimming shortened V by 8 bases and J by 3 bases, and 9 bases separated the two germline ends. CDR3 nucleotide sequence: TGTGCCATCGGGACTTCGACAGATACGCAGTATTTT. It specifies CAIGTSTDTQYF.

V usage is TRBV20-1 and J usage is TRBJ1-2, with D tentatively TRBD1 (6 bases). This CDR3 region has 14 residues. Germline assignment: CDR1 DFQATT and CDR2 SNEGSKA (reference sequence). The V and J ends lost 5 bases and 4 bases respectively, with 17 bases between them. This chain's CDR3 is CSAPGTSLTYGYTF. The CDR3 DNA is TGCAGTGCTCCCGGGACAAGCCTTACCTATGGCTACACCTTC.

The table lists this clonotype with a few counts. The rearrangement joins TRBV20-1 to TRBJ1-1; D remains ambiguous. Germline CDR1 is DFQATT and CDR2 is SNEGSKA (reference sequence). This CDR3 has 14 amino acids. The V and J ends lost 0 bases and 4 bases respectively, with 12 bases between them. The DNA of the CDR3 is TGCAGTGCTAGAGATCCCACCGTCCGCACTGAAGCTTTCTTT. Residues: CSARDPTVRTEAFF.

In its sample, this clonotype was seen a few times. The gene calls are TRBV5-1 and TRBJ2-1, with 10 bases lining up with TRBD2. CDR3 size: 16 residues. CDR1 and CDR2 from the germline V gene are SGHRS and YFSETQ. The junction had 9 bases not matched to a gene; V was cut back by 0 bases and J by 9 bases. CDR3 sequence: CASSLALAGDRGEQFF. For the CDR3, the DNA is TGCGCCAGCAGCTTGGCGCTAGCGGGAGATCGGGGTGAGCAGTTCTTC.

This clonotype was counted a few times. The V call is TRBV9, the J call TRBJ2-5; TRBD2 is a possible D gene (9 bases). CDR1 is SGDLS, CDR2 YYNGEE, per germline. Trimming shortened V by 3 bases and J by 5 bases, and 29 bases separated the two germline ends. This CDR3 has 19 amino acids. Here the CDR3 reads CASSARGQVYTTSGETQYF. DNA of the CDR3: TGTGCCAGCAGCGCAAGGGGACAGGTCTACACGACTAGCGGTGAGACCCAGTACTTC.

This clonotype was seen at least ten times. This rearrangement joins TRBV12-3 or TRBV12-4 to TRBJ2-7; 8 positions agree with TRBD2. V trimming: 3 bases; J trimming: 2 bases; junction bases outside the gene matches: 6. The CDR3 runs 15 residues. CDR3 nucleotides: TGTGCCAGCAGTTTCGGGGGGGGGAGAACCTACGAGCAGTACTTC. Translating it yields CASSFGGGRTYEQYF.

This chain joins TRBV5-5 and TRBJ1-4; D possibly corresponds to TRBD1 (5 bases). This CDR3 has 16 amino acids. CDR1 is SGHKS, CDR2 YYEKEE, per germline (reference sequence). V dropped 4 bases and J dropped 6 bases, with 19 bases sitting between them. In DNA form, the CDR3 reads TGTGCCAGCAGCCCAACCCACGGGGGTAGGGATGAAAAACTGTTTTTT. It is translated as CASSPTHGGRDEKLFF. Combining the CDR3 with reference TRBV5-5 and TRBJ1-4 gives the whole variable domain DAGVTQSPTHLIKTRGQQVTLRCSPISGHKSVSWYQQVLGQGPQFIFQYYEKEERGRGNFPDRFSARQFPNYSSELNVNALLLGDSALYLCASSPTHGGRDEKLFFGSGTQLSVL.

In its sample, this clonotype was seen a few times. The chain recombines TRBV27 with TRBJ2-7; maybe TRBD1 (5 bases). CDR1 and CDR2 from the germline V gene are MNHEY and SMNVEV (reference sequence). This CDR3 has 14 residues. The V end lost 0 bases, the J end lost 0 bases, and 6 bases lay between the germline ends. CDR3 sequence reads: CASSLSTASYEQYF. The CDR3 DNA sequence: TGTGCCAGCAGTTTATCGACAGCCTCCTACGAGCAGTACTTC.

The genes are TRBV28 and TRBJ2-3, with D possibly TRBD2 on 5 matching bases. Trimming took off 8 bases at V and 5 bases at J, with 17 bases between the two ends. Per the germline V gene, CDR1 is MDHEN and CDR2 is SYDVKM. The CDR3 is 14 amino acids. The CDR3 sequence is CASGPPGLLDTQYF. DNA of the CDR3: TGTGCCAGCGGTCCCCCAGGACTCTTAGATACGCAGTATTTT.